This TCR beta chain derives from a study of cytomegalovirus exposure and HLA in healthy donors. Germline CDR1 is SNHLY and CDR2 is FYNNEI. V was trimmed by 8 bases and J by 1 base, leaving 11 bases between them. CDR3 length: 13 amino acids. In regard to this clone: Its antigen remains unidentified.

The primer mix had 60 Vbeta and 13 Jbeta primers. Data came from immunoSEQ multiplex PCR; TCRdb stores just in-frame clones and leaves some out. Here the sample spans 150,000 or so clones, roughly four fifths being singletons. Study findings and constraints: The study had only CMV serostatus as immune exposure information. In a later analysis, V- and J-gene trimming of beta chains associated with a DCLRE1C missense variant, replicated independently. Later work associated roughly 17,000 TCR beta sequences with HLA alleles at 0.05 false discovery rate.

The chain recombines TRBV2 with TRBJ1-1, with D unresolved. The clonotype originates from a man aged 50 to 59 in good health and CMV-seropositive. What was sequenced was PBMCs. CDR3 sequence: CASSVTGNTEAFF. CDR3 nucleotide sequence: TGTGCCAGCTCAGTCACGGGGAACACTGAAGCTTTCTTT.